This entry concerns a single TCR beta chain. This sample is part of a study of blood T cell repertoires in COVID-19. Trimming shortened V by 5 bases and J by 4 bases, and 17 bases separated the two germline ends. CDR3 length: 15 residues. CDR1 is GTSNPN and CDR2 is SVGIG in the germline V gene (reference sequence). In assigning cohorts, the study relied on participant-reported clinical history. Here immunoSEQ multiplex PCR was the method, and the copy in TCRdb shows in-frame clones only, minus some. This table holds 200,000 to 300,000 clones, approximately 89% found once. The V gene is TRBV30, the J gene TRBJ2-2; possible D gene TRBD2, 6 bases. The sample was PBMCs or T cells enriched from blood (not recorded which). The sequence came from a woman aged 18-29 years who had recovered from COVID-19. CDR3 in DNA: TGTGCCTGGGCGGCCGGGAGACTGGGCACCGGGGAGCTGTTTTTT. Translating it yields CAWAAGRLGTGELFF.